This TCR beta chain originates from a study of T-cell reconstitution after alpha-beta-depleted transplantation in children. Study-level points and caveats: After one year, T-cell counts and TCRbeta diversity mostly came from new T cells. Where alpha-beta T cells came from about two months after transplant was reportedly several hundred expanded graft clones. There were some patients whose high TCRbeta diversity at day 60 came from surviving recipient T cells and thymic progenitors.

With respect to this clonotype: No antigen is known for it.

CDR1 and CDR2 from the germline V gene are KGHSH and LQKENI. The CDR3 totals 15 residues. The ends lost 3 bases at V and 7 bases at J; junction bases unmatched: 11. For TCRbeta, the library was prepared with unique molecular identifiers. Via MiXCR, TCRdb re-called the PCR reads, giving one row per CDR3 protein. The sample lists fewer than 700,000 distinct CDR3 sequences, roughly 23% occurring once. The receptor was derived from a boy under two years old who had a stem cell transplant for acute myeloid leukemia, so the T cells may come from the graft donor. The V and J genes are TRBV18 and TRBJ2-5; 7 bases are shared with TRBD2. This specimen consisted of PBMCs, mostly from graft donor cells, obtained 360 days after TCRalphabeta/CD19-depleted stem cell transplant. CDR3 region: CASSPTGSGGGTQYF. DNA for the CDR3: TGTGCCAGCTCACCTACTGGAAGTGGCGGGGGGACCCAGTACTTC.